The TCR beta chain under discussion was sequenced for a study of blood T cell repertoires in COVID-19. Clones were read by immunoSEQ multiplex PCR, and TCRdb kept only the in-frame ones, dropping some. The sample gives roughly 250,000 clones, 65% to 90% of which show up once; around 7% is in the top ten. CDR1 MDHEN and CDR2 SYDVKM come from the germline V gene. V was cut by 7 bases and J by 0 bases, with 17 bases left in between. The length of the CDR3 is 16 residues. This receptor was obtained from a woman aged 45-59 years with acute or convalescent COVID-19. The genes are TRBV28 and TRBJ2-3; D might be TRBD1 (5 bases). Sequencing was carried out using peripheral blood. CDR3 sequence (DNA): TGTGCCAGCATCCCCGTCGTGGGGCCTAGCACAGATACGCAGTATTTT. Translation gives CASIPVVGPSTDTQYF.